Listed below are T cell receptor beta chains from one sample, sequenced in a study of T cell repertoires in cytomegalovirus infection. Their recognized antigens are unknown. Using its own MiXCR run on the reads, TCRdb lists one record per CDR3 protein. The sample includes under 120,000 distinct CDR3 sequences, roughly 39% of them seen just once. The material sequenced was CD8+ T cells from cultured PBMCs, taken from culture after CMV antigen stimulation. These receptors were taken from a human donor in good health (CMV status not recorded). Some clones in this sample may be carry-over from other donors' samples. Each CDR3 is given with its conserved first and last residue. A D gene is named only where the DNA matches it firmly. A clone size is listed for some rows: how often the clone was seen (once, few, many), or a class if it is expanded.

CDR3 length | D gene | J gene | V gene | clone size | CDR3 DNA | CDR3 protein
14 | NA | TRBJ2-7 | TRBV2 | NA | TGTGCCAGCAGTGAAGCTCGGCTGAGCTACGAGCAGTACTTC | CASSEARLSYEQYF
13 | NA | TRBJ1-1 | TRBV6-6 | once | TGTGCCAGCCCCACGGACGGGAACACTGAAGCTTTCTTT | CASPTDGNTEAFF
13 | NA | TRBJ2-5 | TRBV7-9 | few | TGTGCCAGCAGCTTCGGAGGCACAGAGACCCAGTACTTC | CASSFGGTETQYF
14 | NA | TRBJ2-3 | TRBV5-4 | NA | TGTGCCAGCAGTGGGTCCTTAGCGACAGATACGCAGTATTTT | CASSGSLATDTQYF
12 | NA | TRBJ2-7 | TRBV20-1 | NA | TGCAGTGCTGGTACAGGATCCTACGAGCAGTACTTC | CSAGTGSYEQYF
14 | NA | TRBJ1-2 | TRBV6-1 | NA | TGTGCCAGCAGTTTGTACCGGTCTAACTATGGCTACACCTTC | CASSLYRSNYGYTF
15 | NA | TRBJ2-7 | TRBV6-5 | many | TGTGCCAGCAGGAGGGACCGGCAGGGGCCCTACGAGCAGTACTTC | CASRRDRQGPYEQYF
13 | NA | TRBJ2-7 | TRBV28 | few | TGTGCCAGCAGTTTGCTGTCGGGCTACGAGCAGTACTTC | CASSLLSGYEQYF
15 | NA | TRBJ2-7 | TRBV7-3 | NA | TGTGCCAGCAGCTCAAGCCGGGACATATCCTACGAGCAGTACTTC | CASSSSRDISYEQYF
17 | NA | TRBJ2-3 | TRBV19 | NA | TGTGCCAGTAGTATGTTTTCCGCAGGGTATCGGACAGATACGCAGTATTTT | CASSMFSAGYRTDTQYF
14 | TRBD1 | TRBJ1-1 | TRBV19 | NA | TGTGCCAGTACTGGGACAGGGCTGAACACTGAAGCTTTCTTT | CASTGTGLNTEAFF
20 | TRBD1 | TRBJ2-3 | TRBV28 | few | TGTGCCAGCAGTTACCCCGCCCCCGGGACAGCCAACCAAAACACAGATACGCAGTATTTT | CASSYPAPGTANQNTDTQYF
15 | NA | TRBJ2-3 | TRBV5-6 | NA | TGTGCCAGCAGCTTGACCGGGGACCTCACAGATACGCAGTATTTT | CASSLTGDLTDTQYF
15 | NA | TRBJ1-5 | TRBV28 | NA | TGTGCCAGCAGTTTTGGGACCCGTAGGGATCAGCCCCAGCATTTT | CASSFGTRRDQPQHF
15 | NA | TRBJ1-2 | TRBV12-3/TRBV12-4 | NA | TGTGCCAGCAGTTTAGGCAGTTTCCCTAACTATGGCTACACCTTC | CASSLGSFPNYGYTF
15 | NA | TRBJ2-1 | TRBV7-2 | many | TGTGCCAGCAGCTTAATTACCGAGCCCTACAATGAGCAGTTCTTC | CASSLITEPYNEQFF
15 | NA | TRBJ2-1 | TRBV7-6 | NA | TGTGCCAGCAGCTTAGCAGGGGTAAGGGACAATGAGCAGTTCTTC | CASSLAGVRDNEQFF
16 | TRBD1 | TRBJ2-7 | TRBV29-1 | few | TGCAGCGTTGAAGGGGGACAGAGGGACCTCTCCTACGAGCAGTACTTC | CSVEGGQRDLSYEQYF
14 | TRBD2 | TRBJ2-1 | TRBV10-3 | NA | TGTGCCATCAGTGAGTTAACTAGCGGGGTTGAGCAGTTCTTC | CAISELTSGVEQFF
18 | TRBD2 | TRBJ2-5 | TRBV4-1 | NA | TGCGCCAGCAGCCAGAAAAGACGGTGGACTAGCGGGGGTGAGACCCAGTACTTC | CASSQKRRWTSGGETQYF
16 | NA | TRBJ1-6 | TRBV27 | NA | TGTGCCAGCAGTTCCCAGGGTTCCTCCTATAATTCACCCCTCCACTTT | CASSSQGSSYNSPLHF
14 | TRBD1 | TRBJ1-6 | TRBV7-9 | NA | TGTGCCAGCAGCTCGACAGGGGGCGCAAGCCCCCTCCACTTT | CASSSTGGASPLHF
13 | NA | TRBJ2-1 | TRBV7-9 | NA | TGTGCCAGCAGCTTCGAGCCTTACAATGAGCAGTTCTTC | CASSFEPYNEQFF
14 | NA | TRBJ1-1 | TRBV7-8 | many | TGTGCCAGCAGTTATAGTCCGGAGAACACTGAAGCTTTCTTT | CASSYSPENTEAFF
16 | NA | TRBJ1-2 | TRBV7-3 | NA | TGTGCCAGCAGCCCAAGCGGACGAATAGCTAACTATGGCTACACCTTC | CASSPSGRIANYGYTF
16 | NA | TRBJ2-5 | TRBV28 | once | TGTGCCAGCAGCCGCGCGGGGGGACAGGGAGGGGAGACCCAGTACTTC | CASSRAGGQGGETQYF
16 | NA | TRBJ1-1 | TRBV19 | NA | TGTGCCAGTAGTATCGGTGGTCGTAGCGTGAACACTGAAGCTTTCTTT | CASSIGGRSVNTEAFF
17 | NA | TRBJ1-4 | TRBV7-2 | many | TGTGCCAGCAGCTTCCGGGAGTTGATGGCGACTAATGAAAAACTGTTTTTT | CASSFRELMATNEKLFF
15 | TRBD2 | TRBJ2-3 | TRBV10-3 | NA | TGTGCCACCTCGACTAGCGGGACTACCACAGATACGCAGTATTTT | CATSTSGTTTDTQYF
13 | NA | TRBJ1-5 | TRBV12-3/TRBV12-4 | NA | TGTGCCAGCAGTTACGACAGTTATCAGCCCCAGCATTTT | CASSYDSYQPQHF
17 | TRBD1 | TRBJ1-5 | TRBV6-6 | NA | TGTGCCAGCAGTTACTCTCCTGGGGGACAGGTAAATCAGCCCCAGCATTTT | CASSYSPGGQVNQPQHF
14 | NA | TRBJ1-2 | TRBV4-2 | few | TGTGCCAGCAGCCAGCGGGACGGTTCCGGTGGCTACACCTTC | CASSQRDGSGGYTF
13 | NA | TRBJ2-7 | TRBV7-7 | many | TGTGCCAGCAGCCCTGGGTCTTTCTACGAGCAGTACTTC | CASSPGSFYEQYF
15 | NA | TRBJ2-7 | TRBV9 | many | TGTGCCAGCAGCGACGGGACTTATAATTCCTACGAGCAGTACTTC | CASSDGTYNSYEQYF
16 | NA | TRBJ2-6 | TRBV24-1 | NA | TGTGCCACGGAGGGGTTCGGTCTTTCTGGGGCCAACGTCCTGACTTTC | CATEGFGLSGANVLTF
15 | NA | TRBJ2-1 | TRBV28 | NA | TGTGCCAGCATCTATACAGGGCCTTCCTCCAATGAGCAGTTCTTC | CASIYTGPSSNEQFF
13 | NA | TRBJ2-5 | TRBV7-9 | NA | TGTGCCAGCAGCCGGACCAGAGAAGAGACCCAGTACTTC | CASSRTREETQYF
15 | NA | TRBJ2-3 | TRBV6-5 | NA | TGTGCCAGCAGCCCAACAGGGCCTTTTGGGGATACGCAGTATTTT | CASSPTGPFGDTQYF
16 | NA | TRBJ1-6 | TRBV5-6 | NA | TGTGCCAGCAGCTTGTACGGCAGCTCCTATAATTCACCCCTCCACTTT | CASSLYGSSYNSPLHF
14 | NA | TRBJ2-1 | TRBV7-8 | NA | TGTGCCAGCAGCTCGCTGACAGGTATTGATGAGCAGTTCTTC | CASSSLTGIDEQFF
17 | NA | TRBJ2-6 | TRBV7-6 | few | TGTGCCAGCAGCTTAGGTCAACCCTCGGGAGGGGCCAACGTCCTGACTTTC | CASSLGQPSGGANVLTF
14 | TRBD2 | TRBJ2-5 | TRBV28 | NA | TGTGCCAGCAGTTCCTGGACTAGCGGGGGGGCCCAGTACTTC | CASSSWTSGGAQYF